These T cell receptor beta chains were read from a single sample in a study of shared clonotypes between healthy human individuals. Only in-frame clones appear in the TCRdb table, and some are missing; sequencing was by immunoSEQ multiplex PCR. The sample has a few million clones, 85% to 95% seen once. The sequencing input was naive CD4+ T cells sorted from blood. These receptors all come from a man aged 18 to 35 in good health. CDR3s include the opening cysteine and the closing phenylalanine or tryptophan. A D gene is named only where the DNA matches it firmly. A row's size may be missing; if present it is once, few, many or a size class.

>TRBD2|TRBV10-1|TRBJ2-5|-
CADGGEGEEETQYF
TGCGCCGACGGGGGGGAGGGAGAAGAAGAGACCCAGTACTTC
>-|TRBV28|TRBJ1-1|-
CASSLGGAGYTEAFF
TGTGCCAGCAGCCTAGGCGGGGCGGGGTACACTGAAGCTTTCTTT
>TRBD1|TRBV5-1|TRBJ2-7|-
CASSPGQGLSEQYF
TGCGCCAGCAGCCCGGGACAGGGGTTATCCGAGCAGTACTTC
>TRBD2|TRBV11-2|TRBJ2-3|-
CASSLGASGRPADTQYF
TGTGCCAGCAGCTTAGGGGCTAGCGGGAGACCCGCAGATACGCAGTATTTT
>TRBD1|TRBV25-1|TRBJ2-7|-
CASSTRDRGSYEQYF
TGTGCCAGCAGCACCAGGGACAGGGGATCCTACGAGCAGTACTTC
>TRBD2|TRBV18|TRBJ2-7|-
CASSPASGGPLEQYF
TGTGCCAGCTCACCAGCAAGCGGGGGGCCCTTGGAGCAGTACTTC
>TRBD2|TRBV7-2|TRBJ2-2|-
CASSWTSGRPPGELFF
TGTGCCAGCAGCTGGACTAGCGGGCGTCCCCCCGGGGAGCTGTTTTTT
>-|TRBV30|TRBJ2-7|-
CAWTFGSLLSYEQYF
TGTGCCTGGACATTTGGCTCTCTTCTCTCCTACGAGCAGTACTTC
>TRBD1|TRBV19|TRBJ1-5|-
CASSEGQSTPQHF
TGTGCCAGTAGTGAGGGACAGAGCACACCCCAGCATTTT
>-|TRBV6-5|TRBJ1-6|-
CASNEVYNSPLHF
TGTGCCAGCAATGAGGTCTATAATTCACCCCTCCACTTT
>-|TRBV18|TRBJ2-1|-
CASSPLNPSYNEQFF
TGTGCCAGCTCACCACTCAACCCCTCATACAATGAGCAGTTCTTC
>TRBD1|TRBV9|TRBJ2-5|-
CASSFSGTGGTETQYF
TGTGCCAGCAGCTTCTCCGGGACAGGGGGCACAGAGACCCAGTACTTC
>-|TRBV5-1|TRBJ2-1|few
CASSFGNEQFF
TGCGCCAGCAGCTTTGGCAATGAGCAGTTCTTC
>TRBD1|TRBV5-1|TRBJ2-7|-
CASSLDLWDRGQSTSYEQYF
TGCGCCAGCAGCTTGGATCTATGGGACAGGGGCCAATCTACCTCCTACGAGCAGTACTTC
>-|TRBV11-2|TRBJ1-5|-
CASSAGPNQPQHF
TGTGCCAGCAGCGCCGGACCCAATCAGCCCCAGCATTTT
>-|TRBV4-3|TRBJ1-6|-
CASSQVLQSYNSPLHF
TGCGCCAGCAGCCAAGTATTACAGTCCTATAATTCACCCCTCCACTTT
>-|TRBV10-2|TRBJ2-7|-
CASSRQGSAYEQYF
TGCGCCAGCAGTCGGCAGGGGAGCGCCTACGAGCAGTACTTC
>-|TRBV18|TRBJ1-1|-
CASSPLGGSAEAFF
TGTGCCAGCTCACCACTTGGGGGAAGTGCTGAAGCTTTCTTT
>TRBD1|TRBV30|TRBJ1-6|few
CAWSGDSPSLHF
TGTGCCTGGAGTGGGGACAGCCCGTCGCTCCACTTT
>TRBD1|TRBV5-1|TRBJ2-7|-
CASSQGALVEQYF
TGCGCCAGCAGCCAGGGGGCTCTCGTCGAGCAGTACTTC
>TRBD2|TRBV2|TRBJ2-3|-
CASSSSGAGGPNTQYF
TGTGCCAGCAGTTCCTCTGGAGCGGGGGGGCCAAATACGCAGTATTTT
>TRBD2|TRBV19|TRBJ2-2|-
CASSISGLAGGSELFF
TGTGCCAGTAGTATTAGCGGACTAGCGGGGGGCTCGGAGCTGTTTTTT
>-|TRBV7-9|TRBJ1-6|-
CASSQEGRSTNSPLHF
TGTGCCAGCAGCCAAGAGGGGAGGTCAACCAATTCACCCCTCCACTTT
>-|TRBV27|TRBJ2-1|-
CASSLYLPGEGNEQFF
TGTGCCAGCAGTTTATATCTTCCGGGAGAAGGCAATGAGCAGTTCTTC
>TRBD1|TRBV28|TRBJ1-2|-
CASSPPTGSNYGYTF
TGTGCCAGCAGTCCCCCGACAGGGTCTAACTATGGCTACACCTTC
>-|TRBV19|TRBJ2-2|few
CASSIRENTGELFF
TGTGCCAGTAGTATACGCGAGAACACCGGGGAGCTGTTTTTT
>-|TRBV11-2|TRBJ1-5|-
CASKASSNQPQHF
TGTGCCAGCAAGGCTTCTAGCAATCAGCCCCAGCATTTT
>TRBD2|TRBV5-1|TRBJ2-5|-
CASSLALLAGETQYF
TGCGCCAGCAGCTTGGCCTTGCTAGCGGGTGAGACCCAGTACTTC
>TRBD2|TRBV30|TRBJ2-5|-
CAWSVPAGVQETQYF
TGTGCCTGGAGTGTACCAGCGGGGGTACAAGAGACCCAGTACTTC
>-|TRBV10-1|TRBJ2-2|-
CASSDPTLTGELFF
TGCGCCAGCAGTGACCCCACCCTCACCGGGGAGCTGTTTTTT
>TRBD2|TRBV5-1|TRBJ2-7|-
CASSLAGEIGLAGLSYEQYF
TGCGCCAGCAGCTTGGCCGGGGAAATAGGACTAGCGGGCCTCTCCTACGAGCAGTACTTC
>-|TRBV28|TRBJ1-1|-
CASSPLLNTEAFF
TGTGCCAGCAGTCCTCTATTGAACACTGAAGCTTTCTTT
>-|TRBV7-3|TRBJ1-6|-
CASSSRGSPLHF
TGTGCCAGCAGCTCAAGGGGTTCACCCCTCCACTTT
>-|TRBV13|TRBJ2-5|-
CASSLDRTRETQYF
TGTGCCAGCAGCTTGGACCGCACGAGGGAGACCCAGTACTTC
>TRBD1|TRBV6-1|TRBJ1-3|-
CASRDRSSGNTIYF
TGTGCCAGCAGGGACAGGAGCTCTGGAAACACCATATATTTT
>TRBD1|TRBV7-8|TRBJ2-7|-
CASSTHYDRGYAYEQYF
TGTGCCAGCAGCACTCACTACGACAGGGGGTATGCCTACGAGCAGTACTTC
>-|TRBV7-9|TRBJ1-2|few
CASSLRRDYGYTF
TGTGCCAGCAGCTTGCGAAGGGACTATGGCTACACCTTC
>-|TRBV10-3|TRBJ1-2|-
CATAGTDYGYTF
TGTGCCACCGCCGGGACGGACTATGGCTACACCTTC
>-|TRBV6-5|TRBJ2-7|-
CASSYFSPMSSYEQYF
TGTGCCAGCAGTTACTTCAGCCCTATGAGCTCCTACGAGCAGTACTTC